The clone carrying this T cell receptor beta chain came up many times. Its antigen is not identified. Patients sequenced had flow cytometry evidence of CD8+CD57+ cell expansion. The sample originates from a study of CD8+CD57+ T cells in acquired aplastic anemia. At the level of the study: Sorted CD4+ and CD8+ cells yielded about 3.1 ug of DNA on average.

Researchers used genomic DNA as the template to profile TCR beta VDJ and CDR3. Each CDR3 protein is one row after TCRdb ran MiXCR on the reads. The table lists around 170,000 distinct CDR3 sequences, roughly 50% of them singletons. V was clipped by 0 bases and J by 0 bases; unmatched bases: 0. CDR1 and CDR2 from the germline V gene are SGHVS and FQNEAQ. The CDR3 consists of 16 residues. Findings of the study overall: Researchers report that about 28 CD8+ CDR3 sequences appeared in both patients and controls. Statistical testing detected no significant gap in CD8+ Simpson's diversity between patients and controls.

The clonotype was recovered from a human donor with aplastic anemia. Sequencing was done on a sample of sorted CD4+, CD8+, or CD8+CD57+ T cells (not recorded which) from PBMCs. The chain combines TRBV7-8 with TRBJ2-2, with TRBD2 matching 8 bases. DNA for the CDR3: TGTGCCAGCAGCTTAGCTAGCGGGGCGAACACCGGGGAGCTGTTTTTT. Translating it yields CASSLASGANTGELFF.